Listed here are 9 T cell receptor beta chains from one sample, sequenced in a study of blood T cell repertoires in COVID-19. Here immunoSEQ multiplex PCR was the method, and the copy in TCRdb shows in-frame clones only, minus some. The table shows 250,000 or so clones, with roughly 86% occurring only once. Sequenced: peripheral blood. The receptors here all came from a woman in her 30s with acute or convalescent COVID-19.

This chain connects TRBV5-1 to TRBJ1-3; the match to TRBD1 covers 9 bases. Germline lookup yields CDR1 SGHRS and CDR2 YFSETQ. The length of the CDR3 is 17 residues. Unmatched junction bases numbered 5, after V lost 1 base and J lost 0 bases. The CDR3 nucleotides read TGCGCCAGCAGCTTGTTGGGACAGGGTTACTCTGGAAACACCATATATTTT. It translates to CASSLLGQGYSGNTIYF.

This rearrangement joins TRBV6-6 to TRBJ2-7; TRBD2 might be the D (5 bases). The CDR3 loop spans 15 amino acids. Germline values: CDR1 MNHNY, CDR2 SVGAGI (reference sequence). Trimming shortened V by 6 bases and J by 0 bases, and 15 bases separated the two germline ends. Written as DNA, the CDR3 is TGTGCCAGCAGGACACACACTAGAAACTCCTACGAGCAGTACTTC. This translates into CASRTHTRNSYEQYF.

The chain couples TRBV9 to TRBJ2-1, with no clear D. V lost 2 bases and J lost 8, with 8 bases in between. The CDR3 sequence is 12 residues long. Germline V gene sequence: CDR1 SGDLS, CDR2 YYNGEE. CDR3 bases: TGTGCCAGCAGCGTGCTAGTGGATGAGCAGTTCTTC. It encodes CASSVLVDEQFF.

This clone showed up just once. The chain carries TRBV5-1 and TRBJ1-1; D may be TRBD1 (5 bases). The CDR3 has 16 amino acids. Germline V gene data show CDR1 as SGHRS and CDR2 as YFSETQ. The V and J ends lost 4 bases and 4 bases respectively, with 20 bases between them. The CDR3 reads CASSVETLRGTTEAFF. CDR3 DNA sequence: TGCGCCAGCAGCGTAGAGACACTAAGGGGAACCACTGAAGCTTTCTTT.

The chain links TRBV24-1 to TRBJ2-1; 8 bases align to TRBD2. Germline trimming cut 2 bases from V and 7 bases from J; bases unmatched to any gene: 6. The CDR3 extends over 15 amino acids. Germline lookup yields CDR1 KGHDR and CDR2 SFDVKD. The CDR3 here is CATSDSAGARNEQFF. For the CDR3, the DNA is TGTGCCACCAGTGATTCAGCGGGAGCACGGAATGAGCAGTTCTTC.

This clone showed up just once. The chain combines TRBV27 with TRBJ1-1, with D tentatively TRBD1 (6 bases). The CDR3 contains 15 residues. V lost 5 bases to trimming and J lost 0 bases, with 13 bases between them. CDR1 is MNHEY, CDR2 SMNVEV, per germline (reference sequence). The DNA for the CDR3 is TGTGCCAGCAGTCCCGACAGGTTATTGAACACTGAAGCTTTCTTT. This translates into CASSPDRLLNTEAFF.

V gene TRBV6-5 combines with J gene TRBJ2-1; 8 bases line up with TRBD2. V gave up 7 bases and J gave up 8 bases; unmatched junction bases: 10. Germline V lookup: CDR1 MNHEY, CDR2 SVGAGI. This CDR3 is built from 14 residues. The chain's CDR3 is CASTQPGLADEQFF. The CDR3 region has the DNA TGTGCCAGCACCCAACCCGGACTAGCCGATGAGCAGTTCTTC.

The chain carries TRBV3-1 (or the pseudogene TRBV3-2) and TRBJ2-3; D gene ambiguous. Trimming removed 0 bases at V and 1 base at J, with 8 bases between. The CDR3 has 15 amino acids. CDR1 LGHDT and CDR2 YNNKEL come from the germline V gene (reference sequence). The CDR3 loop is CASSQDLGGTDTQYF. DNA for the CDR3: TGTGCCAGCAGCCAAGATCTAGGTGGCACAGATACGCAGTATTTT.

The chain has TRBV27 and TRBJ2-7, with TRBD1 identical over 9 bases. V was pared by 2 bases and J by 5 bases, with 10 bases of the junction left unmatched. From germline, CDR1 is MNHEY and CDR2 SMNVEV (reference sequence). There are 16 residues in the CDR3. CDR3 region: CASSLIGGTGIHEQYF. As DNA, the CDR3 is TGTGCCAGCAGTTTAATCGGAGGGACAGGGATTCACGAGCAGTACTTC.